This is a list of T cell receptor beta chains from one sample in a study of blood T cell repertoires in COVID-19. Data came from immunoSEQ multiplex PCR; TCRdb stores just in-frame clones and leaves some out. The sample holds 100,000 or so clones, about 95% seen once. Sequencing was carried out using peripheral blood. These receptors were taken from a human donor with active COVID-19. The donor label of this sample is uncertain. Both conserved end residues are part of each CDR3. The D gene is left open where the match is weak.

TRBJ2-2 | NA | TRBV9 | CASRPTGTVAGELFF
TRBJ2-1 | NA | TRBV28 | CASSFAGTPDRGQFF
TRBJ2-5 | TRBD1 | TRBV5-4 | CASSKYRGETQYF
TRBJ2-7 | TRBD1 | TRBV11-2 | CASSYRTGGEQYF
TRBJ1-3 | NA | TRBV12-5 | CASALDRISGNTIYF
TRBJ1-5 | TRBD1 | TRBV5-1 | CASSLGTGFQPQHF
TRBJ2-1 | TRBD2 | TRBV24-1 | CATSDKGLAGNNEQFF
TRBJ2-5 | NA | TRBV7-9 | CASSLVRETQYF
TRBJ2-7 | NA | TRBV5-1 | CASSLAEGGTHYEQYF
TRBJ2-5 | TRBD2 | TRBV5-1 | CASSPLAGWGETQYF
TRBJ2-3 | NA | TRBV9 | CASSIRDLSRRGLTDTQYF
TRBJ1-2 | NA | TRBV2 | CASGTGTSYGYTF
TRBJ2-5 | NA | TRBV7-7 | CASSSSGLTGETQYF
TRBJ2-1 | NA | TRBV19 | CASRAGTDNEQFF
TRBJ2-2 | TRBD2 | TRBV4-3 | CASSQTYSGTHTSGVRGELFF
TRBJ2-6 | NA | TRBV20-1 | CSASFGQPHSGANVLTF
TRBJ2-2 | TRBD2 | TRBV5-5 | CASSAGLGNTGELFF
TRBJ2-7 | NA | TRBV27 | CASSFQSSYEQYF
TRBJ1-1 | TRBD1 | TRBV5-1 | CASSENRGADPEAFF
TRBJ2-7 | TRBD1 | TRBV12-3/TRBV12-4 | CASSPGQGYEQYF
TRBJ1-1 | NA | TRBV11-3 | CASRLDSYTEAFF
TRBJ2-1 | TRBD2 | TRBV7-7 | CASSPTITSGRDNEQFF
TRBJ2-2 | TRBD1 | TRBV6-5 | CASRGQLYTGELFF
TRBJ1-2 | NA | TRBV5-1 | CASSLSGASYGYTF
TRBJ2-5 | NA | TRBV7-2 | CASSQVGSRETQYF
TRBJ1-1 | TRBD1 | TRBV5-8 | CASSDGTATNTEAFF
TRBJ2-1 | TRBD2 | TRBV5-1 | CASSFRTSNEQFF
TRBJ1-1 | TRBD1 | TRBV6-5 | CASSSQGAVNTEAFF
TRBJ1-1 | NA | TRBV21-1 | CASSKAGAGTGPNTEAFF
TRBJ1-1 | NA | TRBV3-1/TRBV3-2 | CASSPGSEAFF
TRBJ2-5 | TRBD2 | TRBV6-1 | CASSDTGLAVGETQYF
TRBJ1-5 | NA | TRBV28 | CASNLFQGRSNQPQHF
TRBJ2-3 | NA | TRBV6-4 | CASSDDYTDTQYF
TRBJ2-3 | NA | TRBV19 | CASSIPTRIETDTQYF
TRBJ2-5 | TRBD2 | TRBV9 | CASSFAPGTRETQYF
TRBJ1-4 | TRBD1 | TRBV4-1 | CASSQDPPRTGGNEKLFF
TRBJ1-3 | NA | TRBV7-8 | CASSILRQDSGNTIYF
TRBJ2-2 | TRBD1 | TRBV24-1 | CATSETGGTGELFF
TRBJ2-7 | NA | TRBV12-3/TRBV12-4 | CASRRTASYEQYF
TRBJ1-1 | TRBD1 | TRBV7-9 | CASSLESGGSAF
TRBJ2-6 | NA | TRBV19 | CASSPLGGGGPGANVLTF
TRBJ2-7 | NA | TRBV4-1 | CASSRVLPVEINRRYEQYF
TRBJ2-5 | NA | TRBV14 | CASSRTNTGKTQYF
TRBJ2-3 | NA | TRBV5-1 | CASRSDGTDTQYF
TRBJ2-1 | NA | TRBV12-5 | CASGLAFSGLPQNEQFF
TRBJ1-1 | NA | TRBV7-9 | CASSTQGDTEAFF
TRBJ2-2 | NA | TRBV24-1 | CATYYYGTYTGELFF
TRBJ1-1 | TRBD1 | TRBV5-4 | CASSAGQVMNTEAFF
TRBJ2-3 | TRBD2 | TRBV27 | CASSFITRTSDTDTQYF
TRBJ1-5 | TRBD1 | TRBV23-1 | CASRGQVHPSNQPQHF
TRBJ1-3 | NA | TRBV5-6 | CASSLPGAAGNTIYF
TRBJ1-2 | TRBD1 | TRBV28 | CASSPPVFRTGAFGYTF